Presented here are 18 T cell receptor beta chains from one specimen sequenced in a study of T cell changes during pregnancy in multiple sclerosis. TCRdb's copy holds only in-frame clones and misses some; the assay was immunoSEQ multiplex PCR. The table includes about 47,000 clones, roughly 89% detected once. Specimen: peripheral blood, collected in the first trimester of pregnancy. The source is a female donor with multiple sclerosis, enrolled in a pregnancy study.

The chain joins TRBV9 to TRBJ1-2; TRBD1 might be the D (6 bases). Looked up from germline, CDR1 is SGDLS and CDR2 is YYNGEE. This CDR3 region has 18 residues. V gave up 3 bases and J gave up 1 base, with 22 bases separating them. In nucleotides, the CDR3 is TGTGCCAGCAGCGCACACAATTACCAGACAGGATTTAACTATGGCTACACCTTC. Protein: CASSAHNYQTGFNYGYTF.

V gene TRBV7-3 combines with J gene TRBJ1-2, with 8 bases fitting TRBD1. The CDR3 has 13 residues. Unmatched junction bases numbered 5, after V lost 3 bases and J lost 8 bases. Germline V gene data show CDR1 as SGHTA and CDR2 as FQGTGA. The chain's CDR3 is CASSFSGGQGYTF. The CDR3 DNA reads as TGTGCCAGCAGCTTCTCAGGGGGCCAAGGCTACACCTTC.

The chain is built from TRBV4-3 and TRBJ2-5, with 10 nucleotides matching TRBD1. This CDR3 has 17 amino acids. V was clipped by 0 bases and J by 4 bases; unmatched bases: 8. CDR1 is LGHNA, CDR2 YSLEER, per germline. DNA of the CDR3: TGCGCCAGCAGCCAAGACCCGGGGACAGGGGAAGGAGAGACCCAGTACTTC. It translates to CASSQDPGTGEGETQYF.

V and J are TRBV30 and TRBJ2-1, with D perhaps matching TRBD2 (5 bases). Trimming shortened V by 0 bases and J by 0 bases, and 15 bases separated the two germline ends. Germline V gives CDR1 GTSNPN, CDR2 SVGIG (reference sequence). The CDR3 runs to 17 residues. The CDR3 is CAWSVRGLPVSYNEQFF. CDR3 nucleotides: TGTGCCTGGAGTGTACGAGGACTTCCGGTCTCCTACAATGAGCAGTTCTTC.

The DNA for the CDR3 is TGCGCCAGCAGCTTGGAGCCCGTTAATAATTCACCCCTCCACTTT. Translated: CASSLEPVNNSPLHF. The gene calls are TRBV5-1 and TRBJ1-6; D remains ambiguous. CDR1 SGHRS and CDR2 YFSETQ come from the germline V gene. Trimming left V 0 bases short and J 5 bases short, with 9 bases between. The CDR3 runs to 15 residues.

The rearrangement links TRBV12-5 to TRBJ1-5, with D tentatively TRBD1 (6 bases). The CDR3 spans 14 residues. Trimming removed 3 bases at V and 5 bases at J, with 11 bases between. CDR1 is LGHNT and CDR2 is FRNRAP in the germline V gene. CDR3 nucleotide sequence: TGTGCTAGTGGTTTTAAGGACAGATATCAGCCCCAGCATTTT. This codes for CASGFKDRYQPQHF.

The chain uses TRBV19 and TRBJ2-7, with TRBD2 identical over 9 bases. V dropped 2 bases and J dropped 4; count of bases not matched to a gene: 6. CDR3 size: 15 residues. From germline, CDR1 is LNHDA and CDR2 SQIVND (reference sequence). The CDR3 is CASSIRGGASYEQYF. CDR3 nucleotide sequence: TGTGCCAGTAGTATACGCGGGGGGGCGTCGTACGAGCAGTACTTC. Drawing the rest from reference TRBV19 and TRBJ2-7, the complete variable domain is DGGITQSPKYLFRKEGQNVTLSCEQNLNHDAMYWYRQDPGQGLRLIYYSQIVNDFQKGDIAEGYSVSREKKESFPLTVTSAQKNPTAFYLCASSIRGGASYEQYFGPGTRLTVT.

The chain has TRBV28 and TRBJ1-3, with a possible D match to TRBD1 (6 bases). Germline V CDR1 and CDR2: MDHEN, SYDVKM. The CDR3 has 16 residues. V shed 6 bases and J shed 4 bases, with 19 bases lying between them. CDR3 bases: TGTGCCAGCAGCCTCACCCAATGGACAGCCGGAAACACCATATATTTT. Residues: CASSLTQWTAGNTIYF.

The chain carries TRBV20-1 and TRBJ1-2; D ambiguous. The CDR3 runs to 11 residues. Germline V gene data show CDR1 as DFQATT and CDR2 as SNEGSKA (reference sequence). Trimming took 3 bases from V and 4 from J, leaving 6 bases between them. CDR3 in amino acids: CSASAGYGYTF. In DNA, the CDR3 is TGCAGTGCTAGCGCGGGCTATGGCTACACCTTC.

This sequence joins TRBV5-1 and TRBJ2-7, with 14 bases identical to TRBD2. V was pared by 10 bases and J by 7 bases, with 7 bases of the junction left unmatched. Per the germline V gene, CDR1 is SGHRS and CDR2 is YFSETQ. The CDR3 extends over 13 amino acids. CDR3 residues: CASGLAGVGEQYF. The CDR3 nucleotides read TGCGCCTCGGGACTAGCGGGGGTCGGGGAGCAGTACTTC.

The rearrangement links TRBV2 to TRBJ2-7; TRBD1 aligns across 9 bases. Germline V gene sequence: CDR1 SNHLY, CDR2 FYNNEI. Trimming took 2 bases from V and 0 from J; bases not matched to a gene: 5. This CDR3 spans 16 amino acids. For the CDR3, the DNA is TGTGCCAGCAGTGAACCGGGACAGGGTGCCTCCTACGAGCAGTACTTC. Translated, it gives CASSEPGQGASYEQYF.

The rearrangement uses TRBV11-3 and TRBJ1-2; a possible D gene is TRBD1 (6 bases). The CDR3 spans 13 residues. Germline CDR1 SGHNT, CDR2 YENEEA. Trimming removed 3 bases from V and 8 bases from J, with 13 bases in between. Here the CDR3 reads CASSFTGMRGYTF. The CDR3 DNA reads as TGTGCCAGCAGCTTCACAGGGATGAGGGGCTACACCTTC.

The V call is TRBV27, the J call TRBJ2-2; D might be TRBD2 (5 bases). V lost 3 bases and J lost 0, with 17 bases in between. CDR1 is MNHEY and CDR2 is SMNVEV in the germline V gene (reference sequence). The CDR3 sequence is 18 residues long. Here the CDR3 reads CASSFLRGYSSNTGELFF. CDR3 bases: TGTGCCAGCAGTTTTCTCCGGGGATACTCCTCGAACACCGGGGAGCTGTTTTTT.

V and J are TRBV9 and TRBJ1-1; D is possibly TRBD1 (5 bases). The CDR3 spans 15 residues. Trimming removed 1 base from V and 7 bases from J, with 17 bases in between. Germline lookup yields CDR1 SGDLS and CDR2 YYNGEE. This CDR3 is CASSVIGNRGIEAFF. The CDR3 DNA is TGTGCCAGCAGCGTAATAGGTAATCGGGGGATTGAAGCTTTCTTT.

This chain uses TRBV4-1 with TRBJ1-6; 8 bases line up with TRBD1. V was pared by 0 bases and J by 0 bases, with 4 bases of the junction left unmatched. CDR3 length equals 18 residues. Germline CDR1 is MGHRA and CDR2 is YSYEKL. Written as DNA, the CDR3 is TGCGCCAGCAGCCAAGATGGGACAGGTAGCTCCTATAATTCACCCCTCCACTTT. Residues: CASSQDGTGSSYNSPLHF.

The chain combines TRBV7-2 with TRBJ1-6, with D possibly matching TRBD1 (6 bases). This CDR3 comprises 16 residues. Between the trimmed V and J ends, which lost 1 base and 5 bases, there was a span of 12 bases. The germline V gene encodes CDR1 SGHTA and CDR2 FQGNSA. This chain's CDR3 is CASSLGGPRNNSPLHF. CDR3 DNA sequence: TGTGCCAGCAGCTTAGGGGGGCCTAGGAATAATTCACCCCTCCACTTT.

The CDR3 loop is CASSPSNSNQPQHF. In DNA, the CDR3 is TGTGCCAGCTCACCGAGCAATAGCAATCAGCCCCAGCATTTT. The V and J genes are TRBV18 and TRBJ1-5; the D is unclear. V dropped 3 bases and J dropped 0 bases, with 6 bases sitting between them. CDR1 KGHSH and CDR2 LQKENI come from the germline V gene. CDR3 size: 14 residues.

The chain uses TRBV5-8 and TRBJ2-7; the match to TRBD1 covers 9 bases. Germline V gives CDR1 SGHTS, CDR2 YDEGEE. V shed 4 bases and J 2 bases; nucleotides not matched to a gene: 7. There are 15 residues in the CDR3. For the CDR3, the DNA is TGTGCCAGCAGCGTGCGACAGGGGGTCCCCTACGAGCAGTACTTC. Protein sequence: CASSVRQGVPYEQYF. The full variable domain, its missing parts supplied by reference TRBV5-8 and TRBJ2-7, is EAGVTQSPTHLIKTRGQQATLRCSPISGHTSVYWYQQALGLGLQFLLWYDEGEERNRGNFPPRFSGRQFPNYSSELNVNALELEDSALYLCASSVRQGVPYEQYFGPGTRLTVT.